This T cell receptor beta chain was captured by sequencing in a study of blood T cell repertoires in COVID-19. As for the study in general: In each case, the material was cDNA or gDNA derived from T cells, B-cell-depleted T cells, or PBMCs.

All enrollees were roughly 18 to 90 years old and from fewer than 30 US areas. Cohort placement rested on clinical history that participants reported themselves. The study counted Cohort 3 donors as recovered given two negative PCRs, clearance, or symptom resolution. Only in-frame clones appear in the TCRdb table, and some are missing; sequencing was by immunoSEQ multiplex PCR. The sample has around 450,000 clones; roughly nine tenths are singletons. Germline values: CDR1 SGHRS, CDR2 YFSETQ. CDR3 length: 15 residues. J was trimmed by 4 bases and V by 4 bases; bases with no gene match: 8. The sequence was collected from a woman between 18 and 29 years old who had recovered from COVID-19. The rearrangement uses TRBV5-1 and TRBJ1-3; TRBD1 aligns across 7 bases. The source material was PBMCs or T cells enriched from blood (not recorded which). CDR3 sequence: CASSDRQGRGNTIYF. The CDR3 DNA sequence: TGCGCCAGCAGCGACCGACAGGGTAGGGGAAACACCATATATTTT.